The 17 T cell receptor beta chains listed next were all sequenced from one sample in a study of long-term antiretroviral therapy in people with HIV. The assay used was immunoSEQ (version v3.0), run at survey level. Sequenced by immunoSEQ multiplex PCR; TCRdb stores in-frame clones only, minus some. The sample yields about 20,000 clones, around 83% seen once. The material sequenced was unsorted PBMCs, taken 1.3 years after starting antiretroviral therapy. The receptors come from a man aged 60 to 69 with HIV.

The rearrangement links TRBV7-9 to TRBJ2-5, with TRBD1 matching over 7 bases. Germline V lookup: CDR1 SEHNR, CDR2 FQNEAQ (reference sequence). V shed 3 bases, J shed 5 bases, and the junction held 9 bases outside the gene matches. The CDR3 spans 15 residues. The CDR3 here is CASSLTRDRGETQYF. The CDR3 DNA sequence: TGTGCCAGCAGCTTGACCCGGGACAGAGGGGAGACCCAGTACTTC.

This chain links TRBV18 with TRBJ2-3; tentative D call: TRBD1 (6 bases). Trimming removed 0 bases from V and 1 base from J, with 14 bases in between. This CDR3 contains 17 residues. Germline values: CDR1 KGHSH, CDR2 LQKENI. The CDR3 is CASSPPLGALGTDTQYF. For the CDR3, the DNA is TGTGCCAGCTCACCACCGCTGGGGGCCCTTGGCACAGATACGCAGTATTTT.

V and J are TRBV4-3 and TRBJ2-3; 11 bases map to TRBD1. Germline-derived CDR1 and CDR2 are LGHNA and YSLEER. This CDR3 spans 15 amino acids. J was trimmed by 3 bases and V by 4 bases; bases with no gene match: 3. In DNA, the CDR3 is TGCGCCAGCAGCCCCGGGACAGGGGGTACAGATACGCAGTATTTT. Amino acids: CASSPGTGGTDTQYF.

CDR3 sequence: CASSGSGTSNTGELFF. Here the CDR3 DNA reads TGCGCCAGCAGTGGTTCCGGGACTAGTAACACCGGGGAGCTGTTTTTT. The V and J genes are TRBV10-1 and TRBJ2-2; 8 bases align to TRBD2. This CDR3 comprises 16 residues. The V segment lost 4 bases and the J segment 2 bases; nucleotides outside the gene matches: 6. From germline, CDR1 is WNHNN and CDR2 SYGVQD (reference sequence).

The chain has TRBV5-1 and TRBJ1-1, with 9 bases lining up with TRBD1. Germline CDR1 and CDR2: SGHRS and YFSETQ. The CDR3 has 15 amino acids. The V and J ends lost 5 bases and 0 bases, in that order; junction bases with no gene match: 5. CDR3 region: CASRHRTGVNTEAFF. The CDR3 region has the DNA TGCGCCAGCAGGCACCGGACAGGGGTGAACACTGAAGCTTTCTTT.

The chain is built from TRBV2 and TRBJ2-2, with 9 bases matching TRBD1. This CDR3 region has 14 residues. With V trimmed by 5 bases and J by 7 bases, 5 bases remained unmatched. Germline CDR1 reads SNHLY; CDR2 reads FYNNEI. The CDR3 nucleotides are TGTGCCAGCAGTTACGGGACAGGGCTCGGGGAGCTGTTTTTT. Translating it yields CASSYGTGLGELFF.

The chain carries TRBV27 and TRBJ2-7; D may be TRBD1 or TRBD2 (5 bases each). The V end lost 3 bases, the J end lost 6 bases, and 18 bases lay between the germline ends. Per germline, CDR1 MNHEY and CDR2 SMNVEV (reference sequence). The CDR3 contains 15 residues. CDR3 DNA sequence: TGTGCCAGCAGTTTCTCCTTGGGGACGGGTGGCGAGCAGTACTTC. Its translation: CASSFSLGTGGEQYF.

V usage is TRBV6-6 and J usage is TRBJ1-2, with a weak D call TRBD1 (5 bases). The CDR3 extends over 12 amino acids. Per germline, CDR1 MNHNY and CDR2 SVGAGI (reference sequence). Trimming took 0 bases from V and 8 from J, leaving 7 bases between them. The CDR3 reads CASSYSGDGYTF. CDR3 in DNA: TGTGCCAGCAGTTACTCAGGGGACGGCTACACCTTC.

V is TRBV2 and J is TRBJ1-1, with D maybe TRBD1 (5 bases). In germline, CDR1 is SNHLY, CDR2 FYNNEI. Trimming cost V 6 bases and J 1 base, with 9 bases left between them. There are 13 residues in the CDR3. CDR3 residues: CASSLTENTEAFF. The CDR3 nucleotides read TGTGCCAGCAGCTTGACAGAGAACACTGAAGCTTTCTTT.

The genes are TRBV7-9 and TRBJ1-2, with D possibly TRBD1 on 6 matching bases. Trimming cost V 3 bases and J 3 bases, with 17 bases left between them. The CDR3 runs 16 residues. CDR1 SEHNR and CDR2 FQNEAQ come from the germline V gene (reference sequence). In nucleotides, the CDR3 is TGTGCCAGCAGCTTTTCGGAGGGAGGGGGGGACTATGGCTACACCTTC. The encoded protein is CASSFSEGGGDYGYTF.

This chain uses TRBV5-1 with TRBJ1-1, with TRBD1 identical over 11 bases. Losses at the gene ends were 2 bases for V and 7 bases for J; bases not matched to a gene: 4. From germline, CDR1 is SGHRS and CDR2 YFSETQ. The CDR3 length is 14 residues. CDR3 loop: CASSFSGQGGEAFF. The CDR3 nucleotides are TGCGCCAGCAGCTTCTCGGGACAGGGGGGTGAAGCTTTCTTT.

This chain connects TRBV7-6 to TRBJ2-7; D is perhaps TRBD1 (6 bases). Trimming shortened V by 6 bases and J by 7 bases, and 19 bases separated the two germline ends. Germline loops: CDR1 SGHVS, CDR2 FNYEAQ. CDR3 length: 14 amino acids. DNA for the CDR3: TGTGCCAGCAGTTCTCCGGGACAACTGAGAGAGCAGTACTTC. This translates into CASSSPGQLREQYF.

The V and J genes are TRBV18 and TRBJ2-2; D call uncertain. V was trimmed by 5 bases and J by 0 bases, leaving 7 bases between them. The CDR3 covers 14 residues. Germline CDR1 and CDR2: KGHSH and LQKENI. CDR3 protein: CASSMTPNTGELFF. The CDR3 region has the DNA TGTGCCAGCTCAATGACTCCGAACACCGGGGAGCTGTTTTTT.

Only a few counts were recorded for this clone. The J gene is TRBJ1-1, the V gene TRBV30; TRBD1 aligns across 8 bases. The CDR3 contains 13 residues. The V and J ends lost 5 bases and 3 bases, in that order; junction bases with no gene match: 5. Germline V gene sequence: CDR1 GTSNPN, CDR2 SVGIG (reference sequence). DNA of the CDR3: TGTGCCTGGGGGACAGGAGTATACACTGAAGCTTTCTTT. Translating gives CAWGTGVYTEAFF.

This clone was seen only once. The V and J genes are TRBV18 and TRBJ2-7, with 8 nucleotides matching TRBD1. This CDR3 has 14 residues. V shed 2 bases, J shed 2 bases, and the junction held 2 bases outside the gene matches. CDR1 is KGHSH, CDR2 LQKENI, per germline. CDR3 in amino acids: CASSPRQGTYEQYF. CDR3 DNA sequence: TGTGCCAGCTCACCAAGACAGGGGACCTACGAGCAGTACTTC. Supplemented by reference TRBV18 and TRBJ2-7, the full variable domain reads NAGVMQNPRHLVRRRGQEARLRCSPMKGHSHVYWYRQLPEEGLKFMVYLQKENIIDESGMPKERFSAEFPKEGPSILRIQQVVRGDSAAYFCASSPRQGTYEQYFGPGTRLTVT.

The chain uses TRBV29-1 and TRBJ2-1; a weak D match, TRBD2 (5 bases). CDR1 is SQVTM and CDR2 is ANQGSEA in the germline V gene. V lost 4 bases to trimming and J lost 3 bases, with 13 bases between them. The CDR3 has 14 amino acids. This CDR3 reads CSVAGKGSYNEQFF. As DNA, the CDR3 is TGCAGCGTTGCGGGGAAAGGCAGCTACAATGAGCAGTTCTTC.

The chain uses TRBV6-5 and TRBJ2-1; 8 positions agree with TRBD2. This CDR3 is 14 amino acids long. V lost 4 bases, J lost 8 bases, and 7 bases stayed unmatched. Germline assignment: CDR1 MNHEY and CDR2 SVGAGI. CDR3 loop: CASSSRREVDEQFF. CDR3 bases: TGTGCCAGCAGTTCCAGGCGGGAGGTGGATGAGCAGTTCTTC.